Sequencing of this T cell receptor beta chain was carried out in a study of OX40 agonist ivuxolimab in advanced cancers. Concerning the study at large: Ivuxolimab, which targeted the costimulatory receptor OX40 (CD134), was an agonistic, fully human IgG2 monoclonal antibody. Intravenous ivuxolimab was administered to patients every 2 weeks at six dose levels: 0.01, 0.1, 0.3, 1.5, 3 and 10 mg/kg. Of the roughly 52 dose-escalation patients, hepatocellular carcinoma was present in about 20, melanoma in around 15, renal cell carcinoma in 9 and head and neck cancer in 9. The dose-escalation cohort was 82.7% male with a mean age of around 62 years, ranging from roughly 20 to 85. Patients were allowed to have had prior anti-PD-1, anti-PD-L1 or anti-CTLA-4 therapy, and 30% to 40% of the dose-escalation patients had been treated with checkpoint inhibitors. Partial responses occurred in three dose-escalation patients, of whom one had hepatocellular carcinoma and two had cutaneous melanoma. Peripheral TCRbeta sequencing was intended to test whether TCR sequence diversity was altered and clonal T-cell expansion was caused by ivuxolimab. The monotherapy dose-escalation portion (N of about 47 patients) of the phase I ivuxolimab trial is reported in the paper. What the work shows at the level of the full study, not this receptor alone: Low levels of normalized T-cell clonal expansion were also seen in some patients who did not respond. After ivuxolimab, expanded clones were on average more numerous among CD8+ T cells than among CD4+ T cells. At doses of 0.1 to 3.0 mg/kg, clonal expansion of both CD4+ and CD8+ blood T cells was observed from baseline to week 6. Which antigens the clonally expanded peripheral T cells were specific for was not determined. In partial responders in the 0.1-3.0 mg/kg groups, normalized peripheral clonal expansion was found to be among the lowest, especially among CD8+ T cells.

Patients with a history of autoimmune disease or receiving systemic immunosuppression were excluded from the trial. In every dose cohort, peripheral blood was drawn for TCR sequencing at baseline, cycle 4 day 1, and cycle 7 day 1. Samples came from an open-label, multicenter, first-in-human phase I dose-escalation trial of ivuxolimab. Adults with locally advanced or metastatic head and neck squamous cell, hepatocellular, melanoma or renal cell carcinoma were enrolled in the trial. CD4+ and CD8+ T cells were sorted separately from peripheral blood before TCR sequencing. From the cysteine up to the phenylalanine, the CDR3 has a length of 16 residues. The only DNA kept is the CDR3, 48 bases in frame from the first base. V drops 2 bases and J drops 3 bases, leaving 14 bases in between. In the germline V gene (reference sequence), CDR1 corresponds to MNHEY and CDR2 to SMNVEV. On this clone itself: The antigen it binds to is not known. No qualities accompany the bases; no much larger clone lies one base away.

Genomic DNA was extracted from sorted cells for sequencing of the TCRbeta CDR3 region. TCRbeta CDR3 regions were sequenced using the immunoSEQ Assay. TCRdb took this table from immuneACCESS and kept in-frame rearrangements with V and J called. Such tables lack part of the clones; where checked against another copy, unresolved V genes explain under half of the gap, and the rest is unexplained. The sample profile shows about 32,000 clones; roughly 80% of them were found once. The ten most abundant clones make up about 19% of the sample. The clonotype was recovered from an adult with an advanced solid tumor such as melanoma, head and neck, liver or kidney cancer. The material was CD4+ or CD8+ T cells sorted from blood, obtained in a trial of the OX40 agonist ivuxolimab. The rearranged chain carries TRBV27 and TRBJ1-3, with TRBD1 as a weak D call on 5 bases. The CDR3 region has the sequence CASSLGGALGGNTIYF. The sequenced DNA: TGTGCCAGCAGTTTAGGTGGGGCTCTAGGTGGAAACACCATATATTTT.